A selection of T cell receptor beta chains follows, all from one sample in a study of blood T cell repertoires in COVID-19. The repertoire was sequenced with immunoSEQ multiplex PCR; TCRdb's copy has only in-frame clones and lacks some. The sample carries approximately 300,000 clones, roughly 86% recorded once. The source material was peripheral blood. Source of these receptors: a woman between 25 and 40 years old with COVID-19, enrolled during active disease. CDR3s include the opening cysteine and the closing phenylalanine or tryptophan. The D gene is left open where the match is weak. Size is stated for part of the rows, as once, few or many counts, or as a class when the clone is expanded.

clone_size,d_call,j_call,v_call,cdr3_aa,cdr3_nt
-,TRBD1,TRBJ2-3,TRBV6-1,CASSENADRGYTDTQYF,TGTGCCAGCAGTGAAAACGCGGACAGGGGGTATACAGATACGCAGTATTTT
-,TRBD1,TRBJ1-1,TRBV6-5,CASTLETGRAFF,TGTGCCAGCACCTTAGAGACAGGGAGGGCTTTCTTT
-,-,TRBJ2-3,TRBV2,CASSGGQEGHTQYF,TGTGCCAGCAGTGGGGGCCAGGAAGGTCATACGCAGTATTTT
-,-,TRBJ2-7,TRBV4-1,CASSQEQGSGSYEQYF,TGCGCCAGCAGCCAAGAGCAGGGTAGCGGCTCCTACGAGCAGTACTTC
-,TRBD2,TRBJ2-2,TRBV5-1,CASSGGLAGPNTGELFF,TGCGCCAGCAGCGGGGGACTAGCGGGGCCGAACACCGGGGAGCTGTTTTTT
few,TRBD2,TRBJ2-7,TRBV5-3,CARSFWGGSYEQYF,TGTGCCAGAAGCTTTTGGGGGGGCTCCTACGAGCAGTACTTC
-,-,TRBJ1-2,TRBV5-4,CASSLSGARYGYTF,TGTGCCAGCAGCTTGTCTGGGGCGCGGTATGGCTACACCTTC
-,TRBD1,TRBJ1-1,TRBV7-3,CASSLSGSGQGYNTEAFF,TGTGCCAGCAGCTTATCGGGTAGTGGACAGGGTTATAACACTGAAGCTTTCTTT
-,TRBD2,TRBJ2-7,TRBV6-4,CASSEGTSGIYEQYF,TGTGCCAGCAGTGAAGGGACTAGCGGGATATACGAGCAGTACTTC
-,TRBD2,TRBJ2-7,TRBV5-1,CASSFYSGRAQAGEQYF,TGCGCCAGCAGCTTCTATAGCGGGAGGGCCCAGGCGGGTGAGCAGTACTTC
-,TRBD1,TRBJ1-2,TRBV28,CASSRDSHLGYTF,TGTGCCAGCAGTCGGGACAGTCATTTGGGCTACACCTTC
-,-,TRBJ1-2,TRBV28,CASSLAGRKNYGYTF,TGTGCCAGCAGTTTAGCAGGGCGAAAAAACTATGGCTACACCTTC
-,TRBD1,TRBJ2-7,TRBV15,CATSSRDRGSYEQYF,TGTGCCACCAGCTCCCGGGACAGGGGTTCCTACGAGCAGTACTTC
-,-,TRBJ1-1,TRBV11-2,CASSSRGGSDTEAFF,TGTGCCAGCAGCTCCCGCGGGGGTTCGGACACTGAAGCTTTCTTT
many,-,TRBJ1-2,TRBV28,CASSLAPYGYTF,TGTGCCAGCAGTTTGGCTCCCTATGGCTACACCTTC
-,-,TRBJ1-5,TRBV2,CASNPGDDSNQPQHF,TGTGCCAGCAATCCAGGGGACGATAGCAATCAGCCCCAGCATTTT
-,-,TRBJ2-1,TRBV19,CASSIGGLKLVHNEQFF,TGTGCCAGTAGTATAGGAGGGTTGAAGCTAGTCCACAATGAGCAGTTCTTC
-,TRBD2,TRBJ2-3,TRBV4-1,CASSLGTSGRGGTDTQYF,TGCGCCAGCAGTTTAGGGACTAGCGGGAGGGGCGGCACAGATACGCAGTATTTT
-,TRBD1,TRBJ1-4,TRBV11-2,CASSQGTATNEKLFF,TGTGCCAGCAGCCAGGGGACAGCAACTAATGAAAAACTGTTTTTT
-,TRBD1,TRBJ1-2,TRBV4-1,CASSQLSTGKNYGYTF,TGCGCCAGCAGCCAACTCTCGACAGGGAAGAACTATGGCTACACCTTC
-,-,TRBJ1-5,TRBV2,CASSVSQGTNQPQHF,TGTGCCAGCAGTGTGAGTCAGGGCACAAATCAGCCCCAGCATTTT
-,TRBD2,TRBJ2-7,TRBV7-2,CASGLLAGGGEQYF,TGTGCCAGCGGACTACTAGCCGGCGGGGGCGAGCAGTACTTC
-,-,TRBJ2-2,TRBV11-2,CASSLRTGKGGELFF,TGTGCCAGCAGCCTCCGGACTGGCAAGGGCGGGGAGCTGTTTTTT
-,-,TRBJ2-2,TRBV2,CASSEYNPGGELFF,TGTGCCAGCAGTGAATATAACCCGGGCGGGGAGCTGTTTTTT
-,-,TRBJ1-2,TRBV28,CASSSRDSYGYTF,TGTGCCAGCAGTTCCCGGGACTCCTATGGCTACACCTTC
-,TRBD2,TRBJ2-7,TRBV28,CASSLIAGTYEQYF,TGTGCCAGCAGTTTGATAGCGGGCACCTACGAGCAGTACTTC
-,TRBD1,TRBJ1-4,TRBV6-5,CASRLQGEVEKLFF,TGTGCCAGCAGGCTACAGGGGGAGGTTGAAAAACTGTTTTTT
once,-,TRBJ1-5,TRBV4-1,CASSQDRGRMEPQHF,TGCGCCAGCAGCCAAGACCGGGGAAGGATGGAGCCCCAGCATTTT
-,-,TRBJ1-5,TRBV6-5,CASRRQDSSNQPQHF,TGTGCCAGCAGACGACAGGACTCTAGCAATCAGCCCCAGCATTTT
once,-,TRBJ2-3,TRBV15,CATSTGLISTDTQYF,TGTGCCACCAGCACAGGGCTTATAAGCACAGATACGCAGTATTTT
once,-,TRBJ2-3,TRBV5-4,CASSLVGQLGPDTQYF,TGTGCCAGCAGCTTGGTGGGACAATTGGGGCCAGATACGCAGTATTTT
-,TRBD2,TRBJ2-7,TRBV2,CASSGTSGSSDEQYF,TGTGCCAGCAGTGGAACTAGCGGGAGTAGCGACGAGCAGTACTTC
few,-,TRBJ1-1,TRBV6-1,CASSETKAPVRGWTEAFF,TGTGCCAGCAGTGAAACCAAGGCCCCTGTAAGGGGTTGGACTGAAGCTTTCTTT
-,TRBD2,TRBJ2-3,TRBV11-2,CASSSVFAGLGDTQYF,TGTGCCAGCAGCTCCGTTTTTGCGGGACTAGGGGATACGCAGTATTTT
-,TRBD2,TRBJ2-3,TRBV19,CASSIRGRATDTQYF,TGTGCCAGTAGTATAAGAGGGAGGGCCACAGATACGCAGTATTTT
-,TRBD1,TRBJ1-4,TRBV6-4,CASSDPTDRGFTNEKLFF,TGTGCCAGCAGTGACCCAACCGACAGGGGATTTACTAATGAAAAACTGTTTTTT
-,TRBD1,TRBJ1-2,TRBV19,CASSPGGDSPNYGYTF,TGTGCCAGTAGTCCGGGGGGGGACAGTCCTAACTATGGCTACACCTTC
-,TRBD2,TRBJ2-5,TRBV7-2,CASSFLPGLGFQETQYF,TGTGCCAGCAGCTTTCTTCCAGGACTAGGGTTCCAAGAGACCCAGTACTTC
-,TRBD2,TRBJ2-5,TRBV7-8,CASSSTRGETQYF,TGTGCCAGCAGCTCAACGCGGGGGGAGACCCAGTACTTC
-,-,TRBJ2-6,TRBV10-1,CASSERSSGANVLTF,TGCGCCAGCAGTGAAAGGAGCTCTGGGGCCAACGTCCTGACTTTC
-,-,TRBJ2-2,TRBV2,CASSVIRAGANGELFF,TGTGCCAGCAGTGTAATACGGGCTGGGGCGAATGGGGAGCTGTTTTTT
-,TRBD1,TRBJ2-7,TRBV25-1,CASKGQGYYEQYF,TGTGCCAGCAAGGGACAGGGTTACTACGAGCAGTACTTC
once,-,TRBJ2-2,TRBV5-4,CASSLKTGGELFF,TGTGCCAGCAGCTTGAAAACCGGCGGGGAGCTGTTTTTT
few,-,TRBJ1-5,TRBV5-6,CASSLDRGNQPQHF,TGTGCCAGCAGCTTGGACAGGGGCAATCAGCCCCAGCATTTT